A single T cell receptor (beta chain) is shown here with its context. The antigen is undetermined. Healthy Caucasian individuals from Russia aged about 6 to 100 were enrolled as donors. Next came a second PCR, run for about 7 to 12 cycles, which used a sample-barcoded 5' primer along with a J-beta primer mix. One entry per CDR3 protein, called by TCRdb with MiXCR from the 5' RACE reads. Of 1,500,000 or so distinct CDR3 sequences detected, 55% to 75% appear once; the ten largest clones hold under 8.5%. V was cut by 7 bases and J by 8 bases, with 18 bases left in between. The germline V gene encodes CDR1 SQVTM and CDR2 ANQGSEA. The CDR3 is 13 residues long. These data are taken from a study of blood T cells in healthy people across ages. Study-wide points: The donors' CMV status was not determined, possibly confounding changes in expanded clonotypes. A greater number of naive CD4+ cells and higher diversity distinguished long-lived donors from aged donors.

The origin of this receptor is a man between 18 and 35 years old in good health. The genes are TRBV29-1 and TRBJ1-5; D gene unclear. The sequenced sample was blood. The CDR3 nucleotides are TGCAGCGGTCAAAGAGGGTCGGAGGAGCCCCAGCATTTT. This translates into CSGQRGSEEPQHF.